This T cell receptor beta chain was obtained from a study of shared clonotypes between healthy human individuals. It was CD45RO-negative cells, positively selected for CCR7, that made up naive CD8 cells, with terminally differentiated effector memory CD45RA+ cells excluded. CDR3 length: 16 amino acids. J gave up 6 bases and V 0 bases, and 10 bases lay outside the gene matches. CDR1 is SGHDN and CDR2 is FVKESK in the germline V gene. Clones were read by immunoSEQ multiplex PCR, and TCRdb kept only the in-frame ones, dropping some. The data contain roughly 2 million clones, approximately 94% of them seen just once; the ten biggest clones take up roughly 1%.

The source material was naive CD8+ T cells sorted from blood. The TCR originated in a man aged 18 to 30 in good health. The chain joins TRBV14 to TRBJ1-1; 7 bases map to TRBD1. The chain's CDR3 is CASSQDLEGAYAEAFF. CDR3 nucleotides: TGTGCCAGCAGCCAAGATTTGGAGGGGGCTTACGCTGAAGCTTTCTTT.